These 30 T cell receptor beta chains were all obtained from the same sample, sequenced in a study of T cells in localized non-small cell lung cancer. Measured with immunoSEQ multiplex PCR; TCRdb has only the in-frame clones, and not every one. The data show roughly 70,000 clones, 86% seen once. The specimen comprised peripheral blood, sampled before any cancer treatment. The receptor set was obtained from an older male donor with stage III squamous cell lung carcinoma.

This clone is a singleton in its sample. The chain is built from TRBV7-9 and TRBJ1-2; TRBD1 might be the D (5 bases). The germline CDR1 and CDR2 sequences are SEHNR and FQNEAQ (reference sequence). CDR3 length equals 17 residues. Between the trimmed V and J ends, which lost 7 bases and 7 bases, there was a span of 28 bases. CDR3 sequence (DNA): TGTGCCAGCATCGAGTCGGAATCGGGGCTTTTAGAGGGTGGCTACACCTTC. This codes for CASIESESGLLEGGYTF.

This chain connects TRBV28 to TRBJ1-4, with 7 bases fitting TRBD1. The V and J ends lost 6 bases and 7 bases, in that order; junction bases with no gene match: 8. Germline-derived CDR1 and CDR2 are MDHEN and SYDVKM. This CDR3 has 14 residues. The CDR3 nucleotides read TGTGCCAGCAGATTGCAGGGGGGAGGTGAAAAACTGTTTTTT. Encoded protein: CASRLQGGGEKLFF.

This clone was observed a single time. The rearrangement joins TRBV20-1 to TRBJ1-2; D is unclear. Germline V lookup: CDR1 DFQATT, CDR2 SNEGSKA (reference sequence). Trimming took 5 bases from V and 3 from J, leaving 1 base between them. The CDR3 is made up of 9 amino acids. CDR3 region: CSADYGYTF. The CDR3 DNA follows: TGCAGTGCTGACTATGGCTACACCTTC.

The V call is TRBV6-1, the J call TRBJ1-5; D is possibly TRBD1 (6 bases). The germline gives CDR1 MNHNS, CDR2 SASEGT. This CDR3 spans 15 amino acids. V lost 4 bases to trimming and J lost 5 bases, with 15 bases between them. The CDR3 coding sequence is TGTGCCAGCAGTGTCGGGACACCCGGCGATCAGCCCCAGCATTTT. Encoded protein: CASSVGTPGDQPQHF.

The V call is TRBV5-8, the J call TRBJ1-4, with D perhaps TRBD1 (6 bases). This CDR3 contains 16 residues. Germline lookup yields CDR1 SGHTS and CDR2 YDEGEE. The ends were cut back, 4 bases at V and 0 bases at J, with 13 bases in the middle. The CDR3 nucleotides are TGTGCCAGCAGCCCTGGGGACACCACAACTAATGAAAAACTGTTTTTT. This sequence encodes CASSPGDTTTNEKLFF.

The chain couples TRBV4-2 to TRBJ1-5; no definite D call. CDR1 and CDR2 from the germline V gene are LGHNA and YNFKEQ. This CDR3 spans 13 amino acids. The V end was cut by 4 bases, the J end by 9 bases, with 13 bases between. In DNA form, the CDR3 reads TGTGCCAGCAGCCTGGGGTCCTTCGGGCCCCAGCATTTT. Its translation is CASSLGSFGPQHF.

The genes are TRBV29-1 and TRBJ1-2, with D perhaps TRBD1 (5 bases). The V and J ends lost 5 bases and 8 bases respectively, with 12 bases between them. CDR3 length: 11 residues. The V gene's germline CDR1 is SQVTM and CDR2 ANQGSEA. CDR3 sequence (DNA): TGCAGCGTTTATGAGCAGGGCGGCTACACCTTC. Translation gives CSVYEQGGYTF.

The J gene is TRBJ2-3, the V gene TRBV28; 10 bases match TRBD2. The CDR3 is made up of 16 amino acids. Trimming took 1 base from V and 5 from J; bases not matched to a gene: 6. Per the germline V gene, CDR1 is MDHEN and CDR2 is SYDVKM. CDR3 sequence: CASSLSLAGVGDTQYF. In DNA form, the CDR3 reads TGTGCCAGCAGTTTATCCCTAGCGGGGGTGGGAGATACGCAGTATTTT.

The chain is built from TRBV4-2 and TRBJ2-3; 11 nucleotides match TRBD2. CDR1 is LGHNA, CDR2 YNFKEQ, per germline. The J segment lost 6 bases and the V segment lost 4 bases, leaving 18 bases of the junction unmatched. CDR3 length: 19 amino acids. The CDR3: CASSLTTGIAGGHTDTQYF. Here the CDR3 DNA reads TGTGCCAGCAGCCTTACTACGGGGATAGCGGGGGGGCATACGGATACGCAGTATTTT.

This sequence joins TRBV28 and TRBJ1-1, with 8 bases lining up with TRBD1. This CDR3 spans 13 amino acids. The trim removed 6 bases at V and 4 bases at J, leaving 4 bases unmatched. In germline, CDR1 is MDHEN, CDR2 SYDVKM. The CDR3 protein is CASSLDRVTEAFF. The CDR3 nucleotides are TGTGCCAGCAGCCTGGACAGGGTCACTGAAGCTTTCTTT.

The rearrangement uses TRBV6-5 and TRBJ1-1; weak D call: TRBD1 (5 bases). The germline CDR1 and CDR2 sequences are MNHEY and SVGAGI. The CDR3 loop spans 14 amino acids. Trimming removed 6 bases from V and 0 bases from J, with 11 bases in between. The DNA of the CDR3 is TGTGCCAGCAGGACTGGGACGGTGAACACTGAAGCTTTCTTT. It translates to CASRTGTVNTEAFF.

CDR3 DNA: TGTGCCTGGACAGGGAACTCGGGAGCCGAGCAGTACTTC. Protein sequence: CAWTGNSGAEQYF. This chain connects TRBV30 to TRBJ2-7; possibly TRBD2 for D (6 bases). The CDR3 runs to 13 residues. Per germline, CDR1 GTSNPN and CDR2 SVGIG (reference sequence). Trimming took off 4 bases at V and 6 bases at J, with 16 bases between the two ends.

The J gene is TRBJ1-5, the V gene TRBV7-8; no reliable D call. Trimming removed 1 base at V and 7 bases at J, with 17 bases between. CDR1 and CDR2 from the germline V gene are SGHVS and FQNEAQ. The CDR3 is 16 residues long. The CDR3 coding sequence is TGTGCCAGCAGCTTAGGAAGTCTCTCAATTGGCCAGCCCCAGCATTTT. Translating gives CASSLGSLSIGQPQHF.

J is TRBJ1-6 and V is TRBV5-1; 7 nucleotides align to TRBD1. V dropped 0 bases and J dropped 6; count of bases not matched to a gene: 3. The CDR3 extends over 15 amino acids. CDR1 is SGHRS, CDR2 YFSETQ, per germline. This CDR3 reads CASSLGDRANSPLHF. The CDR3 region has the DNA TGCGCCAGCAGCTTGGGCGACAGGGCTAATTCACCCCTCCACTTT. Filled out from reference TRBV5-1 and TRBJ1-6, the complete variable domain reads KAGVTQTPRYLIKTRGQQVTLSCSPISGHRSVSWYQQTPGQGLQFLFEYFSETQRNKGNFPGRFSGRQFSNSRSEMNVSTLELGDSALYLCASSLGDRANSPLHFGNGTRLTVT.

In its sample, this clone was seen a few times. This chain links TRBV19 with TRBJ1-2; D gene ambiguous. V was shortened by 7 bases and J by 8 bases, with 14 bases between the two germline ends. The length of the CDR3 is 12 residues. The germline V gene has CDR1 LNHDA and CDR2 SQIVND (reference sequence). Here the CDR3 reads CASTPGPTGYTF. Written as DNA, the CDR3 is TGTGCCAGTACCCCCGGCCCCACCGGCTACACCTTC.

This chain uses TRBV7-8 with TRBJ2-7; TRBD2 matches 8 bases. The CDR3 contains 16 residues. V was clipped by 5 bases and J by 0 bases; unmatched bases: 9. The germline CDR1 and CDR2 sequences are SGHVS and FQNEAQ. The CDR3 coding sequence is TGTGCCAGCAGCCCCTACCGGGGGGGAAGCTCCTACGAGCAGTACTTC. Translation: CASSPYRGGSSYEQYF.

The chain employs TRBV5-6 and TRBJ2-2; D assignment may be TRBD1 or TRBD2 (5 bases each). Germline loops: CDR1 SGHDT, CDR2 YYEEEE. The CDR3 extends over 17 amino acids. V lost 6 bases to trimming and J lost 1 base, with 19 bases between them. The CDR3 is CASTLLGDRMNTGELFF. The CDR3 nucleotides are TGTGCCAGCACCCTGTTGGGGGACCGAATGAACACCGGGGAGCTGTTTTTT. Complete variable domain (other parts from reference TRBV5-6 and TRBJ2-2): DAGVTQSPTHLIKTRGQQVTLRCSPKSGHDTVSWYQQALGQGPQFIFQYYEEEERQRGNFPDRFSGHQFPNYSSELNVNALLLGDSALYLCASTLLGDRMNTGELFFGEGSRLTVL.

This chain connects TRBV19 to TRBJ2-3; D is possibly TRBD2 (5 bases). V lost 0 bases and J 0 bases, leaving 13 bases between the germline ends. Germline V gene sequence: CDR1 LNHDA, CDR2 SQIVND (reference sequence). The CDR3 contains 17 residues. CDR3 coding DNA: TGTGCCAGTAGTATAGATCTGAGCGGTTCTAGCACAGATACGCAGTATTTT. This translates into CASSIDLSGSSTDTQYF.

V usage is TRBV29-1 and J usage is TRBJ2-5; D gene uncertain. CDR1 and CDR2 from the germline V gene are SQVTM and ANQGSEA. The length of the CDR3 is 12 residues. Trimming left V 3 bases short and J 3 bases short, with 8 bases between. In DNA, the CDR3 is TGCAGCGTTGACAGCTATAAAGAGACCCAGTACTTC. As protein: CSVDSYKETQYF.

This clone was observed a handful of times. The chain recombines TRBV13 with TRBJ2-1; 8 bases are shared with TRBD2. Germline CDR1 PRHDT, CDR2 FYEKMQ (reference sequence). The CDR3 sequence is 14 residues long. The junction had 8 bases not matched to a gene; V was cut back by 6 bases and J by 7 bases. CDR3 sequence (DNA): TGTGCCAGCAGGTTCAGACTAGCGAGTAATGAGCAGTTCTTC. This translates into CASRFRLASNEQFF.

The rearrangement uses TRBV19 and TRBJ2-6; D remains ambiguous. The V gene's germline CDR1 is LNHDA and CDR2 SQIVND (reference sequence). V was pared by 6 bases and J by 0 bases, with 9 bases between. The CDR3 sequence is 15 residues long. The CDR3, as DNA: TGTGCCAGTAGCCCACATGACTCTGGGGCCAACGTCCTGACTTTC. It translates to CASSPHDSGANVLTF.

The chain's CDR3 is CASSLRWDEQYF. CDR3 coding DNA: TGTGCCAGCAGCCTACGCTGGGACGAGCAGTACTTC. The chain employs TRBV5-6 and TRBJ2-7; D is unclear. CDR3 size: 12 residues. The V end lost 4 bases, the J end lost 5 bases, and 10 bases lay between the germline ends. Germline CDR1 is SGHDT and CDR2 is YYEEEE.

Notes on this clone: The identical CDR3 is also encoded by other nucleotide sequences in the sample. The chain is built from TRBV11-2 and TRBJ2-5, with no clear D. Germline CDR1 and CDR2: SGHAT and FQNNGV. Trimming removed 1 base from V and 5 bases from J, with 2 bases in between. This CDR3 has 11 amino acids. CDR3 protein: CASSLGETQYF. CDR3 nucleotide sequence: TGTGCCAGCAGCTTAGGGGAGACCCAGTACTTC. The entire variable domain, with the rest obtained from reference TRBV11-2 and TRBJ2-5, is as follows: EAGVAQSPRYKIIEKRQSVAFWCNPISGHATLYWYQQILGQGPKLLIQFQNNGVVDDSQLPKDRFSAERLKGVDSTLKIQPAKLEDSAVYLCASSLGETQYFGPGTRLLVL.

The chain couples TRBV5-1 to TRBJ2-2, with D tentatively TRBD2 (6 bases). Germline values: CDR1 SGHRS, CDR2 YFSETQ. Trimming took 3 bases from V and 4 from J, leaving 13 bases between them. The CDR3 is 15 amino acids. The CDR3 spells CASSSGGAGTGELFF. The CDR3 DNA follows: TGCGCCAGCAGCTCCGGGGGAGCCGGCACCGGGGAGCTGTTTTTT.

The V gene is TRBV7-2, the J gene TRBJ1-1; a possible D gene is TRBD1 (6 bases). This CDR3 is 19 amino acids long. Per the germline V gene, CDR1 is SGHTA and CDR2 is FQGNSA. Trimming took 0 bases from V and 1 from J, leaving 21 bases between them. CDR3 amino acids: CASSLAPAGADGRNTEAFF. The CDR3 DNA sequence: TGTGCCAGCAGCTTAGCCCCCGCAGGGGCCGATGGGAGGAACACTGAAGCTTTCTTT.

V gene TRBV5-1 combines with J gene TRBJ1-6; D ambiguous. The V end lost 0 bases, the J end lost 8 bases, and 6 bases lay between the germline ends. Germline V CDR1 and CDR2: SGHRS, YFSETQ. This CDR3 contains 13 residues. This chain's CDR3 is CASSLELHSPLHF. CDR3 nucleotides: TGCGCCAGCAGCTTGGAACTGCATTCACCCCTCCACTTT.

The chain employs TRBV6-4 and TRBJ2-2, with D possibly TRBD1 on 5 matching bases. Germline-derived CDR1 and CDR2 are MRHNA and SNTAGT. CDR3 length: 14 amino acids. V was clipped by 6 bases and J by 1 base, with 9 bases between them. The CDR3 nucleotides read TGTGCCAGCAGCGCTGGACAGAACACCGGGGAGCTGTTTTTT. Translating it yields CASSAGQNTGELFF.

The chain recombines TRBV30 with TRBJ2-1; D ambiguous. CDR1 and CDR2 from the germline V gene are GTSNPN and SVGIG (reference sequence). The V and J ends lost 0 bases and 3 bases respectively, with 6 bases between them. The CDR3 sequence is 13 residues long. The CDR3 DNA reads TGTGCCTGGAGTGTAACCTACTACAATGAGCAGTTCTTC. Translating gives CAWSVTYYNEQFF.

The V and J genes are TRBV19 and TRBJ1-1; D possibly corresponds to TRBD1 (5 bases). Germline V CDR1 and CDR2: LNHDA, SQIVND (reference sequence). V lost 1 base and J lost 3, with 12 bases in between. The CDR3 is 15 residues long. The CDR3, as DNA: TGTGCCAGTAGTATAGGGGAGGGGCCTCACACTGAAGCTTTCTTT. Translated: CASSIGEGPHTEAFF.

The chain combines TRBV9 with TRBJ2-1; 14 bases fit TRBD2. Germline lookup yields CDR1 SGDLS and CDR2 YYNGEE. This CDR3 has 20 residues. The V segment lost 0 bases and the J segment 0 bases; nucleotides outside the gene matches: 8. DNA of the CDR3: TGTGCCAGCAGCGTAGAAGGACTAGCGGGGGGTTACGGCTCCTACAATGAGCAGTTCTTC. Translation gives CASSVEGLAGGYGSYNEQFF.